Below, 2 T cell receptor beta chains from the same sample are listed, as sequenced in a study of blood T cell repertoires in COVID-19. The assay was immunoSEQ multiplex PCR, and TCRdb's table has in-frame clones only and misses some. The sample has 130,000 to 150,000 clones; approximately 88% are singletons. Input material: PBMCs or T cells enriched from blood (not recorded which). These receptor sequences come from a man aged 40-55 years with acute COVID-19.

This clone was counted between two and nine times. The chain joins TRBV7-9 to TRBJ1-1; 7 nucleotides line up with TRBD1. CDR3 length: 13 amino acids. Germline CDR1 reads SEHNR; CDR2 reads FQNEAQ (reference sequence). J lost 2 bases, V lost 4 bases, and 1 base had no gene match. The CDR3 sequence is CASSYRGNTEAFF. CDR3 nucleotides: TGTGCCAGCAGCTACAGGGGAAACACTGAAGCTTTCTTT.

The genes are TRBV5-1 and TRBJ2-5; 14 positions agree with TRBD2. This CDR3 contains 17 residues. Germline CDR1 and CDR2: SGHRS and YFSETQ. The V gene end was trimmed by 4 bases and the J gene end by 4 bases; junction bases not matched to a gene: 9. The CDR3 protein is CASSMGLAGAQGETQYF. CDR3 bases: TGCGCCAGCAGCATGGGACTAGCGGGGGCTCAGGGAGAGACCCAGTACTTC.